Below, 16 T cell receptor beta chains from the same sample are listed, as sequenced in a study of neurological immune-mediated disorders. TCRdb reprocessed the 5' RACE reads via MiXCR and lists one record per CDR3 protein. The sample shows about 59,000 distinct CDR3 sequences, more than 9.5% of them seen only once. The sequencing sample was made of PBMCs. The origin of the receptors is a woman between 55 and 75 years old with HTLV-1-associated myelopathy (HAM/TSP).

CDR3: CASSSSTLSGSYEQYF. CDR3 in DNA: TGCGCCAGCAGCTCCTCAACCCTCAGCGGCTCCTACGAGCAGTACTTC. The chain carries TRBV5-1 and TRBJ2-7; D might be TRBD2 (5 bases). Germline V lookup: CDR1 SGHRS, CDR2 YFSETQ. V was clipped by 3 bases and J by 0 bases, with 16 bases between them. The CDR3 has 16 amino acids.

This clonotype was counted at least ten times. The V gene is TRBV7-2, the J gene TRBJ1-1; D not certain. Germline CDR1 is SGHTA and CDR2 is FQGNSA. With 6 bases removed from V and 4 bases from J, the gap between germline ends came to 6 bases. The CDR3 sequence is 11 residues long. The CDR3 sequence is CASRMSTEAFF. CDR3 DNA: TGTGCCAGCAGAATGTCCACTGAAGCTTTCTTT.

Ten or more counts support this clonotype. This chain links TRBV20-1 with TRBJ2-1, with D possibly being TRBD2 (7 bases). CDR1 DFQATT and CDR2 SNEGSKA come from the germline V gene (reference sequence). Trimming took off 3 bases at V and 14 bases at J, with 17 bases between the two ends. The CDR3 spans 12 residues. The CDR3 reads CSARWEGRGEFF. DNA for the CDR3: TGCAGTGCTAGGTGGGAGGGGAGGGGGGAGTTCTTC.

This clonotype was seen repeatedly, ten times or more. The chain uses TRBV5-1 and TRBJ2-3; the D is unclear. Between the trimmed V and J ends, which lost 2 bases and 3 bases, there was a span of 16 bases. CDR1 is SGHRS and CDR2 is YFSETQ in the germline V gene. This CDR3 has 16 amino acids. For the CDR3, the DNA is TGCGCCAGCAGCTTCGGAACCCTGGCCGCTACAGATACGCAGTATTTT. It translates to CASSFGTLAATDTQYF.

On this clonotype itself: An end of the junction does not agree with germline; a read error may underlie this. The chain carries TRBV3-1 and TRBJ2-5, with unresolved D. Germline V gene lookup returns CDR1 LGHDT and CDR2 YNNKEL (reference sequence). The CDR3 length is 14 residues. CDR3 bases: TGTGCCAGTAGCCTCCCGGACGACCAAGAGACCCAGTACTTC. Its translation: CASSLPDDQETQYF.

This clonotype came up many times. This chain links TRBV28 with TRBJ2-3; TRBD2 is a possible D gene (6 bases). V lost 3 bases and J lost 0, with 10 bases in between. This CDR3 region has 15 residues. Germline-derived CDR1 and CDR2 are MDHEN and SYDVKM. The CDR3 loop reads CASSLEGISTDTQYF. Written as DNA, the CDR3 is TGTGCCAGCAGTTTGGAGGGGATAAGCACAGATACGCAGTATTTT.

In this sample, this clonotype turned up many times. V gene TRBV25-1 combines with J gene TRBJ2-6; 12 bases are shared with TRBD1. This CDR3 is built from 19 residues. From germline, CDR1 is MGHDK and CDR2 SYGVNS. With V trimmed by 5 bases and J by 2 bases, 10 bases remained unmatched. As DNA, the CDR3 is TGTGCCAGCAGTCCTAGGGACAGGGGGCGAAGACCTGGGGCCAACGTCCTGACTTTC. This encodes CASSPRDRGRRPGANVLTF.

This clonotype was picked up a small number of times. The chain links TRBV7-6 to TRBJ2-1, with 11 bases matching TRBD1. This CDR3 region has 15 residues. Germline values: CDR1 SGHVS, CDR2 FNYEAQ. V shed 5 bases, J shed 8 bases, and the junction held 8 bases outside the gene matches. CDR3 sequence reads: CASSRGQGAVYEQFF. In DNA, the CDR3 is TGTGCCAGCAGCCGAGGACAGGGGGCTGTCTATGAGCAGTTCTTC.

This clonotype was counted at least ten times. The CDR3 loop reads CASSLWSVSYNEQFF. The CDR3 DNA is TGTGCCAGCAGCTTGTGGAGCGTTTCCTACAATGAGCAGTTCTTC. The V and J genes are TRBV5-6 and TRBJ2-1, with D unresolved. This CDR3 is built from 15 residues. V shed 1 base and J shed 1 base, with 9 bases lying between them. The germline V gene encodes CDR1 SGHDT and CDR2 YYEEEE.

This clonotype was seen at least ten times. The chain combines TRBV9 with TRBJ2-1; D gene unclear. The CDR3 covers 13 residues. Germline CDR1 is SGDLS and CDR2 is YYNGEE. Trimming removed 0 bases at V and 10 bases at J, with 11 bases between. CDR3: CASSVGGGSEQFF. In DNA form, the CDR3 reads TGTGCCAGCAGCGTAGGTGGTGGGTCGGAGCAGTTCTTC.

This clonotype was counted at least ten times. The chain employs TRBV6-5 and TRBJ2-7, with D perhaps assigned TRBD1 or TRBD2 (5 bases each). The CDR3 is made up of 12 amino acids. CDR1 and CDR2 (germline): MNHEY, SVGAGI. Trimming cost V 6 bases and J 2 bases, with 8 bases left between them. The CDR3 DNA follows: TGTGCCAGCAGCCGGGACCCCTACGAGCAGTACTTC. This gives the protein CASSRDPYEQYF.

This clonotype is judged medium-sized. The chain uses TRBV10-3 and TRBJ2-6; a possible D gene is TRBD2 (5 bases). CDR3 length: 17 amino acids. V was pared by 0 bases and J by 2 bases, with 11 bases between. CDR1 is ENHRY and CDR2 is SYGVKD in the germline V gene. CDR3 protein: CAISESGRGTGANVLTF. The CDR3 DNA sequence: TGTGCCATCAGTGAGTCGGGGAGAGGGACTGGGGCCAACGTCCTGACTTTC.

Relative to its sample, this clonotype is medium-sized. The chain joins TRBV28 to TRBJ1-1, with D tentatively TRBD1 (5 bases). CDR1 and CDR2 from the germline V gene are MDHEN and SYDVKM. The CDR3 totals 14 residues. Trimming stripped 3 bases from V and 2 bases from J, with 10 bases between. CDR3 DNA: TGTGCCAGCAGTTTCGGGGGGGGTAACACTGAAGCTTTCTTT. It codes for CASSFGGGNTEAFF.

For this clonotype: A read error may produce the germline difference seen at one junction end. The chain joins TRBV20-1 to TRBJ1-1; D perhaps matches TRBD1 (5 bases). This CDR3 contains 14 residues. Germline V gene sequence: CDR1 DFQATT, CDR2 SNEGSKA (reference sequence). The DNA of the CDR3 is TGCAGTGCGACCACAGGCCCCCTTAACACTGAATCTTTCTTT. Translation: CSATTGPLNTESFF.

A few counts support this clonotype. The DNA for the CDR3 is TGTGCCACCAGCAGAGGACAGGGGGCGGAGGACGAGCAGTACTTC. Its translation is CATSRGQGAEDEQYF. The chain combines TRBV15 with TRBJ2-7; TRBD1 matches 10 bases. The CDR3 covers 15 residues. V shed 1 base and J 5 bases; nucleotides not matched to a gene: 5. Germline CDR1 and CDR2: LNHNV and YYDKDF (reference sequence).

The CDR3 nucleotides are TGTGCCAGCTCACCAGGGCAGGGGGCAGCTGAAGCTTTCTTT. It encodes CASSPGQGAAEAFF. The rearrangement links TRBV18 to TRBJ1-1; TRBD1 aligns across 8 bases. V trimming: 2 bases; J trimming: 6 bases; junction bases outside the gene matches: 5. The V gene's germline CDR1 is KGHSH and CDR2 LQKENI. The CDR3 contains 14 residues.